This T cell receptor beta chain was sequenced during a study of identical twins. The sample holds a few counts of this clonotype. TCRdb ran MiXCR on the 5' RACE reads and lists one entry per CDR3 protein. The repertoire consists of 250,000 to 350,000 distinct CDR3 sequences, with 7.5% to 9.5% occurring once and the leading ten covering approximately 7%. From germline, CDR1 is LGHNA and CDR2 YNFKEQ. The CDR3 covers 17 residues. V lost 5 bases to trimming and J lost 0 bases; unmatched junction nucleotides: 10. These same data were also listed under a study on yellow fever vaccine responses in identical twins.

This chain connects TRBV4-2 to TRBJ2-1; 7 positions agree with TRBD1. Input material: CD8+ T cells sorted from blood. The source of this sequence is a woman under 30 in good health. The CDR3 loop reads CASSLKYRDSSYNEQFF. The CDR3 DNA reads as TGTGCCAGCAGCTTAAAGTATCGGGACAGCTCCTACAATGAGCAGTTCTTC.